One sample yielded the 7 T cell receptor beta chains listed below, sequenced in a study of post-analysis software for immune sequencing data. Overall study results and limits: In patients, TRBV5-6, TRBV5-1 and TRBV20-1 belonged to five TRBV segments found more frequently than in controls.

Prepared TCR beta cDNA libraries contained unique molecular identifiers. TCRdb itself ran the PCR reads through MiXCR, one entry per CDR3 protein. This sample has 650,000 to 850,000 distinct CDR3 sequences; 40% to 55% occur once, and the top ten carry 4.9%. These receptors have no known antigen. Sequences were obtained from blood. These receptors were obtained from a girl aged 5 to 17 with multiple sclerosis.

The sample holds a few counts of this clonotype. The J gene is TRBJ1-2, the V gene TRBV12-3 or TRBV12-4, with TRBD1 identical over 7 bases. Losses at the gene ends were 7 bases for V and 7 bases for J; bases not matched to a gene: 15. The CDR3 is made up of 15 amino acids. This CDR3 is CASTQGPQGVGGYTF. As DNA, the CDR3 is TGTGCCAGCACCCAAGGCCCCCAGGGGGTGGGTGGCTACACCTTC.

This rearrangement joins TRBV7-2 to TRBJ2-4; 15 positions agree with TRBD2. The DNA end favors TRBJ2-7, so the J call may be wrong. This CDR3 has 16 amino acids. The V gene's germline CDR1 is SGHTA and CDR2 FQGNSA. DNA for the CDR3: TGTGCCAGCAGCCTAGGGGCGGGACTAGCGGGAGGCGAGCAGTACTTC. It codes for CASSLGAGLAGGEQYF.

This clonotype was detected only a few times. The genes are TRBV7-9 and TRBJ2-7; possibly TRBD2 for D (6 bases). The J call may not be correct, given that the DNA end is closer to TRBJ2-5. Germline CDR1 SEHNR, CDR2 FQNEAQ (reference sequence). CDR3 length: 15 residues. The DNA of the CDR3 is TGTGCCAGCAGCCCCACTAGCAGAATCAAAGAGACCCAGTACTTC. Protein: CASSPTSRIKETQYF.

The rearrangement joins TRBV4-2 to TRBJ2-3; perhaps TRBD2 as D (5 bases). This CDR3 is built from 16 residues. From germline, CDR1 is LGHNA and CDR2 YNFKEQ. V dropped 1 base and J dropped 4 bases, with 15 bases sitting between them. The CDR3 DNA reads TGTGCCAGCAGCCAAGTGACGAGCGGTGGGGCAGATACGCAGTATTTT. Protein product: CASSQVTSGGADTQYF.

This rearrangement joins TRBV29-1 to TRBJ1-4, with D possibly matching TRBD1 (6 bases). V lost 4 bases and J 7 bases, leaving 16 bases between the germline ends. CDR1 is SQVTM and CDR2 is ANQGSEA in the germline V gene. The length of the CDR3 is 14 residues. In DNA form, the CDR3 reads TGCAGCGTTGCGGCGGCAGGGGCGGCTGAAAAACTGTTTTTT. It codes for CSVAAAGAAEKLFF.

The chain has TRBV5-5 and TRBJ2-7; 8 bases are a match to TRBD1. The trim removed 4 bases at V and 5 bases at J, leaving 2 bases unmatched. The germline gives CDR1 SGHKS, CDR2 YYEKEE (reference sequence). CDR3 size: 12 residues. The CDR3 reads CASSETGDEQYF. CDR3 sequence (DNA): TGTGCCAGCAGCGAGACAGGGGACGAGCAGTACTTC.

This clonotype was seen a few times. This chain connects TRBV10-3 to TRBJ2-4, with 7 bases fitting TRBD2. The J call may be wrong; the DNA end is better matched by TRBJ2-7. CDR3 size: 13 residues. The germline gives CDR1 ENHRY, CDR2 SYGVKD. The CDR3 here is CAISAGLVYEQYF. CDR3 bases: TGTGCCATCAGTGCTGGACTAGTCTACGAGCAGTACTTC.